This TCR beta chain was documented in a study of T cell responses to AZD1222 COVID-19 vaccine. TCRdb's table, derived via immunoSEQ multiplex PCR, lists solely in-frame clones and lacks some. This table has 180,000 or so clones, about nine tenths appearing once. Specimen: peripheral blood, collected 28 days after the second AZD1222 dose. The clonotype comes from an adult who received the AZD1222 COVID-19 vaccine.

The CDR3 sequence: CASSRGQGSSYEQYF. The CDR3 DNA follows: TGCGCCAGCAGCCGGGGACAGGGGTCCTCCTACGAGCAGTACTTC. The chain combines TRBV5-1 with TRBJ2-7; 10 bases are a match to TRBD1. The germline V gene has CDR1 SGHRS and CDR2 YFSETQ. The CDR3 sequence is 15 residues long. The V and J ends lost 4 bases and 0 bases, in that order; junction bases with no gene match: 4.